The clone carrying this TCR beta chain was seen once. Its antigen is undetermined. The data were taken from a study of siplizumab effects on memory and regulatory T cells. General study results and limits: Proliferating clones, CD4+ or CD8+, lacked an assignable naive or memory phenotype in roughly 80-96% of cases. Memory cells seemed less diverse than naive T cells, which seemed major alloresponse contributors.

Here immunoSEQ multiplex PCR was the method, and the copy in TCRdb shows in-frame clones only, minus some. The table has more than 60,000 clones, just over 95% seen once. The germline V gene encodes CDR1 SGHNT and CDR2 YYREEE (reference sequence). Trimming stripped 2 bases from V and 2 bases from J, with 20 bases between. CDR3 length: 17 amino acids. This sequence originates from a human donor in good health. This chain uses TRBV5-4 with TRBJ2-7, with D perhaps matching TRBD1 or TRBD2 (5 bases each). The sequencing input was naive CD8+ T cells sorted from blood. The CDR3 DNA reads as TGTGCCAGCAGCTTTCCCGAGTCAAGGGACGAAGCCTACGAGCAGTACTTC. It specifies CASSFPESRDEAYEQYF.